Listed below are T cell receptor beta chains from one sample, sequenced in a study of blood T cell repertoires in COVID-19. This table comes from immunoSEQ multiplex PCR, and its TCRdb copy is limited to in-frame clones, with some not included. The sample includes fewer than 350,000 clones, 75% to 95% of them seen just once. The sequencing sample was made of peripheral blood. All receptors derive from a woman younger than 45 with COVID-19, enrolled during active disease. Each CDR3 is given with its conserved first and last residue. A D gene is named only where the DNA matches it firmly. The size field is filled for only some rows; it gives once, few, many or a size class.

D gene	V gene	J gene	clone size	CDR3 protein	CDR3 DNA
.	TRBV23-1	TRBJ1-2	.	CASGRYGYTF	TGCGCCAGCGGGCGATATGGCTACACCTTC
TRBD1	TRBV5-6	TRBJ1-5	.	CASSSTGERDQPQHF	TGTGCCAGCAGCTCGACAGGGGAGCGAGATCAGCCCCAGCATTTT
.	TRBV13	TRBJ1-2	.	CASSSGGSTYGYTF	TGTGCCAGCAGCTCGGGGGGCTCCACCTATGGCTACACCTTC
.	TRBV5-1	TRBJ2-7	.	CASSLGVGVVYEQYF	TGCGCCAGCAGCTTGGGGGTGGGAGTCGTCTACGAGCAGTACTTC
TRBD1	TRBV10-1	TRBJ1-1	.	CASSARTGQNTEAFF	TGCGCCAGCAGTGCCCGGACAGGGCAGAACACTGAAGCTTTCTTT
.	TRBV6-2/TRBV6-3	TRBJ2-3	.	CASSYKGIFLNTQYF	TGTGCCAGCAGTTATAAGGGGATCTTTTTGAATACGCAGTATTTT
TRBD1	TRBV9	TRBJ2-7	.	CASSAGQGTYEQYF	TGTGCCAGCAGCGCGGGACAGGGGACCTACGAGCAGTACTTC
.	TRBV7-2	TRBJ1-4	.	CASSVPRGLDEKLFF	TGTGCCAGCAGCGTTCCTCGAGGTCTGGATGAAAAACTGTTTTTT
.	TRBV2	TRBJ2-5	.	CASSEFLEYQETQYF	TGTGCCAGCAGTGAGTTTTTGGAGTACCAAGAGACCCAGTACTTC
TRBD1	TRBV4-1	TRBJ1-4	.	CASSQDHGTGRLEKLFF	TGCGCCAGCAGCCAAGATCATGGGACAGGGCGTCTCGAAAAACTGTTTTTT
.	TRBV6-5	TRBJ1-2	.	CASSAPGFSYGYTF	TGTGCCAGCAGCGCCCCAGGGTTTAGCTATGGCTACACCTTC
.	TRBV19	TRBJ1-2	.	CASSMQGILAGYTF	TGTGCCAGTAGTATGCAGGGGATCCTTGCTGGCTACACCTTC
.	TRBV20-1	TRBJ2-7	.	CSARMGHEQYF	TGCAGTGCTAGGATGGGCCACGAGCAGTACTTC
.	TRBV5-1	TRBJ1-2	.	CASSPAVEGPGNYGYTF	TGCGCCAGCAGCCCAGCAGTGGAAGGTCCAGGGAACTATGGCTACACCTTC
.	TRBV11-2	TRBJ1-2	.	CASSLLWSGYTF	TGTGCCAGCAGCTTATTGTGGAGCGGCTACACCTTC
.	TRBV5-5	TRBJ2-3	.	CASSLVDITTDTQYF	TGTGCCAGCAGCCTGGTTGACATCACGACAGATACGCAGTATTTT
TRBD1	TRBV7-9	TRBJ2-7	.	CASSPTGIYEQYF	TGTGCCAGCAGCCCGACAGGGATCTACGAGCAGTACTTC
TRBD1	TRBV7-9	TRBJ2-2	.	CASSLGDRNTGELFF	TGTGCCAGCAGCTTAGGGGACAGAAACACCGGGGAGCTGTTTTTT
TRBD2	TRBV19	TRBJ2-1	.	CASRLAHHGEQFF	TGTGCCAGCAGACTAGCGCACCACGGTGAGCAGTTCTTC
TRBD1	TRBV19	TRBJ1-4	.	CASSTGQGDAEKLFF	TGTGCCAGTAGTACCGGACAGGGGGACGCTGAAAAACTGTTTTTT
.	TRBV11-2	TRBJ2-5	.	CASSSHRGETQYF	TGTGCCAGCAGCTCCCACCGGGGAGAGACCCAGTACTTC
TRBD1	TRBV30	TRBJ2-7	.	CAARTGGRNEQYF	TGTGCCGCCCGGACAGGGGGCCGGAACGAGCAGTACTTC
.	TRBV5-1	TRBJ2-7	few	CASSLGGPEDLEQYF	TGCGCCAGCAGCTTGGGTGGTCCGGAGGATCTCGAGCAGTACTTC
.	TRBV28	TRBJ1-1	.	CASSGSGNTEAFF	TGTGCCAGCAGCGGTTCAGGGAACACTGAAGCTTTCTTT